This section outlines one T cell receptor (beta chain) sequence together with its context. Its antigen remains unknown. Healthy donors had no documented immune events, such as infections, while sampled. The CDR3 is 14 amino acids. Germline CDR1 reads MNHEY; CDR2 reads SMNVEV (reference sequence). V lost 3 bases and J 4 bases, leaving 13 bases between the germline ends. Using immunoSEQ multiplex PCR, the repertoire was profiled, and TCRdb retains in-frame clones only, with some absent. In the table there are approximately 100,000 clones, around 89% of which are singletons. This sample was included in a study of identifying expanded T cells in peripheral blood. Study findings and constraints: Approximately 1.2 clones differed between technical replicates, versus about 17 and 20 over time. Variance in clone template counts between approximately 2-week samples significantly increased with total template count across all healthy donors.

This chain connects TRBV27 to TRBJ2-7; weak D call: TRBD1 (6 bases). The source is a person between 18 and 75 years old in good health. What was sequenced was blood. The CDR3 coding sequence is TGTGCCAGCAGTTTTGAACAGGGCCATTACGAGCAGTACTTC. Its protein product is CASSFEQGHYEQYF.